One T cell receptor (beta chain) is described in this entry. The entry originates in a study of blood T cells in healthy people across ages. Germline CDR1 and CDR2: SEHNR and FQNEAQ (reference sequence). The CDR3 length is 16 residues. With 1 base removed from V and 7 bases from J, the gap between germline ends came to 14 bases. A second PCR, run for about 6 to 12 cycles, used a sample-barcoded 5' primer plus a J-beta primer mix. TCRdb re-analysed the 5' RACE reads in MiXCR, keeping a single row per CDR3 protein. The repertoire holds about a million distinct CDR3 sequences, approximately 49% seen once, with roughly 12% in the top ten.

The V call is TRBV7-9, the J call TRBJ1-6, with no clear D. Material for sequencing was blood. The source is a man aged 25 to 40 in good health. This chain's CDR3 is CASSLDQSALNSPLHF. The DNA of the CDR3 is TGTGCCAGCAGCTTAGATCAGTCCGCACTGAATTCACCCCTCCACTTT.